Presented here are 19 T cell receptor beta chains from one specimen sequenced in a study of T cells in Graves' hyperthyroidism and ophthalmopathy. The CDR3 regions of TCR beta were amplified from RNA transcripts. HTBI primers were employed in a first-round RT-PCR of the TCR CDR3. TCRdb redid the calling of the multiplex PCR reads with MiXCR, one entry per CDR3 protein. The data show around 700,000 distinct CDR3 sequences, under 45% seen once. Source material: blood. These receptors were obtained from a middle-aged woman with Graves' hyperthyroidism.

This clonotype was counted many times. The chain is built from TRBV20-1 and TRBJ2-7, with D tentatively TRBD2 (6 bases). Germline CDR1 is DFQATT and CDR2 is SNEGSKA (reference sequence). The CDR3 extends over 14 amino acids. Between the trimmed V and J ends, which lost 6 bases and 1 base, there was a span of 16 bases. CDR3: CSADTGEGSYEQYF. CDR3 in DNA: TGCAGTGCCGACACGGGGGAAGGGTCCTACGAGCAGTACTTC.

This clonotype was detected only once. This chain joins TRBV12-3 or TRBV12-4 and TRBJ1-2; 12 bases match TRBD1. The CDR3 contains 15 residues. V lost 6 bases, J lost 6 bases, and 8 bases stayed unmatched. CDR3 protein: CASRGGGQGADGYTF. The CDR3, as DNA: TGTGCCAGCAGGGGCGGGGGACAGGGGGCGGATGGCTACACCTTC.

The V and J genes are TRBV29-1 and TRBJ1-2, with no clear D. Per germline, CDR1 SQVTM and CDR2 ANQGSEA. The CDR3 has 14 amino acids. Trimming cost V 2 bases and J 5 bases, with 15 bases left between them. For the CDR3, the DNA is TGCAGCGTTGAAACCAGGACCGCGGGTTATGGCTACACCTTC. Its translation is CSVETRTAGYGYTF.

The gene calls are TRBV2 and TRBJ1-5; D is unclear. V was clipped by 5 bases and J by 6 bases, with 14 bases between them. CDR3 length: 14 amino acids. From germline, CDR1 is SNHLY and CDR2 FYNNEI. The CDR3 is CASSYEGSGQPQHF. The CDR3 nucleotides are TGTGCCAGCAGTTATGAGGGATCGGGTCAGCCCCAGCATTTT.

This clonotype was detected only a few times. This rearrangement joins TRBV7-2 to TRBJ1-5, with 10 bases matching TRBD1. CDR1 SGHTA and CDR2 FQGNSA come from the germline V gene. The CDR3 is 16 amino acids. V lost 4 bases and J lost 4; bases outside the gene matches: 7. Here the CDR3 DNA reads TGTGCCAGCAGCTCCGGGACAGGGGAGGCAAATCAGCCCCAGCATTTT. Translation: CASSSGTGEANQPQHF.

The chain combines TRBV6-5 with TRBJ2-7; D not certain. The germline V gene has CDR1 MNHEY and CDR2 SVGAGI. The CDR3 loop spans 13 amino acids. The V gene lost 2 bases and the J gene lost 0 bases, with 5 bases spanning the gap. Here the CDR3 DNA reads TGTGCCAGCAGTTACGATCCCTCCTACGAGCAGTACTTC. As protein: CASSYDPSYEQYF.

To note about this clonotype: Mismatch with germline at one junction end may stem from a read error. V and J are TRBV7-9 and TRBJ2-7, with TRBD2 as a possible D gene (5 bases). The germline CDR1 and CDR2 sequences are SEHNR and FQNEAQ (reference sequence). This CDR3 has 15 amino acids. The CDR3 DNA sequence: TGCGCCAGCAGCCAAGATAACGGCAGCGGCTACGAGCAGTACTTC. Encoded protein: CASSQDNGSGYEQYF.

Concerning this clonotype: The junction departs from the called germline gene at one end, perhaps through a read error. The rearrangement joins TRBV5-1 to TRBJ2-7; 8 bases line up with TRBD1. The CDR3 has 15 amino acids. Germline-derived CDR1 and CDR2 are SGHRS and YFSETQ. The CDR3 DNA follows: TGCGCCAGCAGCGTTACAGGGGGTCCCTCCTACGAGCAGCACTTC. It is translated as CASSVTGGPSYEQHF.

V and J are TRBV9 and TRBJ2-7, with 7 nucleotides matching TRBD1. The CDR3 extends over 14 amino acids. Trimming took 3 bases from V and 2 from J; bases not matched to a gene: 5. The germline gives CDR1 SGDLS, CDR2 YYNGEE. The CDR3 region has the DNA TGTGCCAGCAGCGCGGGACAGAAAACCTACGAGCAGTACTTC. This sequence encodes CASSAGQKTYEQYF.

The chain employs TRBV7-2 and TRBJ1-6, with D tentatively TRBD1 (5 bases). CDR1 and CDR2 (germline): SGHTA, FQGNSA. Trimming removed 3 bases from V and 5 bases from J, with 11 bases in between. There are 15 residues in the CDR3. The CDR3 here is CASSFAGYHNSPLHF. The CDR3, as DNA: TGTGCCAGCAGCTTTGCAGGGTATCATAATTCACCCCTCCACTTT.

This clonotype was counted a few times. The gene calls are TRBV20-1 and TRBJ2-7; no clear D. This CDR3 contains 13 residues. V shed 6 bases and J shed 6 bases, with 18 bases lying between them. The germline gives CDR1 DFQATT, CDR2 SNEGSKA (reference sequence). CDR3 sequence (DNA): TGCAGTGCCCATCTCTTTGAGTTTTCCGAGCAGTACTTC. Amino acid sequence: CSAHLFEFSEQYF.

This clonotype was seen at least ten times. This CDR3 is CSSQRGDSLNTEAFF. The CDR3 nucleotides read TGCAGCAGTCAACGGGGGGACTCTTTGAACACTGAAGCTTTCTTT. The chain joins TRBV29-1 to TRBJ1-1; D might be TRBD1 (5 bases). CDR1 is SQVTM, CDR2 ANQGSEA, per germline. This CDR3 contains 15 residues. Trimming took 8 bases from V and 0 from J, leaving 19 bases between them. The variable domain in full, with the rest retrieved from reference TRBV29-1 and TRBJ1-1, is SAVISQKPSRDICQRGTSLTIQCQVDSQVTMMFWYRQQPGQSLTLIATANQGSEATYESGFVIDKFPISRPNLTFSTLTVSNMSPEDSSIYLCSSQRGDSLNTEAFFGQGTRLTVV.

About this clonotype itself: One end of the junction fails to match germline, which may point to a read error. The rearrangement joins TRBV7-9 to TRBJ2-7; 10 bases map to TRBD1. CDR3 size: 15 residues. The V gene's germline CDR1 is SEHNR and CDR2 FQNEAQ (reference sequence). The CDR3 bases are TGTGCCAGCAGCGCCCCGGACAGGGGGTCCTACGAGCAGTGCTTC. This gives the protein CASSAPDRGSYEQCF.

A word on this clonotype: Germline and junction disagree at one end, which may indicate a read error. The chain combines TRBV10-2 with TRBJ1-1; D gene unclear. The germline V gene has CDR1 WSHSY and CDR2 SAAADI. The CDR3 extends over 12 amino acids. CDR3 bases: TGTGCCAGCTCACCCGGCCGGGTATCCGCTTTCTTT. Translation: CASSPGRVSAFF.

Ten or more counts support this clonotype. The V call is TRBV9, the J call TRBJ1-5; D unresolved. The ends were cut back, 0 bases at V and 1 base at J, with 2 bases in the middle. The CDR3 runs 13 residues. Germline V lookup: CDR1 SGDLS, CDR2 YYNGEE. The CDR3 spells CASSVGSNQPQHF. CDR3 DNA sequence: TGTGCCAGCAGCGTAGGAAGCAATCAGCCCCAGCATTTT.

As to this clonotype: This may arise from a read error, as a much more abundant clone is one base away. The rearrangement uses TRBV11-1 and TRBJ2-7; 9 bases agree with TRBD2. From germline, CDR1 is SGHAT and CDR2 FQDESV (reference sequence). The CDR3 covers 16 residues. V lost 0 bases to trimming and J lost 3 bases; unmatched junction nucleotides: 6. The chain's CDR3 is CASSLAWSSGDYEQYF. Written as DNA, the CDR3 is TGTGCCAGCAGCTTAGCGTGGTCTAGCGGGGACTACGAGCAGTACTTC.

The chain couples TRBV24-1 to TRBJ2-7; 9 nucleotides agree with TRBD1. Germline values: CDR1 KGHDR, CDR2 SFDVKD. The V gene end was trimmed by 3 bases and the J gene end by 6 bases; junction bases not matched to a gene: 20. The CDR3 totals 19 residues. The DNA for the CDR3 is TGTGCCACCAGTGATCCTAATCATCCGACAGGGGGGACCGTCTGCGAGCAGTACTTC. Translating it yields CATSDPNHPTGGTVCEQYF.

On this clonotype: A read error may account for a junction end that differs from germline. The chain uses TRBV10-3 and TRBJ2-2; no reliable D call. This CDR3 contains 14 residues. Germline CDR1 and CDR2: ENHRY and SYGVKD. The CDR3 loop is CASSLEVGTGELFF. In DNA form, the CDR3 reads TGTGCCAGCAGTTTAGAGGTGGGAACCGGGGAGCTGTTTTTT.

This clonotype was observed at least ten times. The chain is built from TRBV14 and TRBJ1-2, with a tentative D call TRBD1 (5 bases). Trimming took off 3 bases at V and 3 bases at J, with 11 bases between the two ends. The CDR3 has 14 amino acids. Per the germline V gene, CDR1 is SGHDN and CDR2 is FVKESK. In DNA form, the CDR3 reads TGTGCCAGCAGCCAGAACAGGTTGGACTATGGCTACACCTTC. Its protein product is CASSQNRLDYGYTF.